This section outlines one T cell receptor beta chain sequence together with its context. The specificity of this receptor is unknown. The input lacks base qualities; no much larger clone sits a single base away. The CDR3 covers 14 residues, taking in both the cysteine and the phenylalanine. The DNA shown is the 42-base CDR3, in frame from base 1. V trim: 6 bases; J trim: 2 bases; unmatched bases: 5. CDR1 and CDR2 are read off the germline V gene (reference sequence) as LNHDA and SQIVND. The data originate from a study of blood T cell repertoires in COVID-19 (TCRdb year 2020). Turning to the overall study: Collaborator samples came from the United States, Italy and Spain and covered acute and convalescent phases of COVID-19. The prospective study material was composed of cDNA or gDNA derived from T cells, B-cell-depleted T cells, or PBMCs. Subjects who had been exposed to COVID-19, were actively infected with it, or had recovered from it provided the deeply sampled blood TCRbeta repertoires that made up the dataset. A freely available public database, intended as a resource for researchers studying the immune response to SARS-CoV-2, is where the repertoires were released. Samples came from the ongoing ImmuneRACE study (first 160 participants) plus 1,254 subjects from 6 global collaborators. The sample metadata nearly always contained a de-identified subject ID, COVID-19 status, age in years and sex. Where available, HLA class I and class II types were taken from metadata supplied by the sample provider and were not determined by assay-based typing.

TCRbeta CDR3 regions were amplified from genomic DNA using the immunoSEQ Assay, a bias-controlled multiplex PCR. In the paper's pipeline: The number of nucleated cells in each sample was estimated by amplification of reference gene primers within the assay. Sequence reads were collapsed and filtered to measure the absolute abundance of every unique TCRbeta CDR3 rearrangement. For each sample, productive Simpson clonality was calculated by taking the square root of Simpson's diversity index across productive rearrangements. The source is immuneACCESS, and TCRdb retained only in-frame sequences with V and J called. Part of the clones is not carried over; for the studies checked, unresolved V genes explain less than half of this, and the remainder is unexplained. D and trimming come from the DNA, and the V and J calls and clone size come from that table. A total of about 160,000 clones appear in this sample, around 87% of them only once. The ten largest make up roughly 6.1% of the sample.

The investigation overall reported the following: Clinical and demographic metadata were provided uncurated, with the amount varying by source and participant.

Collaborating institutions collected whole blood in K2EDTA tubes following their own protocols. For TCRbeta analysis, collaborators shipped samples as frozen whole blood, isolated PBMCs, or DNA extracted from either of those sample types. The sequence joins TRBV19 to TRBJ2-7; 9 central nucleotides agree with TRBD1. Material: peripheral blood. The TCR comes from a man aged 80 or over with acute or convalescent COVID-19. CDR3 sequence: CASRGTGGAYEQYF. Here is the DNA: TGTGCCAGTAGGGGCACAGGGGGCGCCTACGAGCAGTACTTC.